A selection of T cell receptor beta chains follows, all from one sample in a study of early T cells in non-severe SARS-CoV-2 infection. TCRdb reprocessed the 5' RACE reads with MiXCR, giving one entry per CDR3 protein. The profile covers under 55,000 distinct CDR3 sequences, with under 14% appearing a single time and around a fifth taken by the ten largest. Sequencing was performed on whole blood. The receptors were gathered from an adult who was a healthcare worker with PCR-confirmed SARS-CoV-2 infection or an uninfected control (not recorded which). Both conserved end residues are part of each CDR3. Fields, in order: D gene, V gene, clone size, J gene, CDR3 DNA, CDR3 protein. A D gene is named only where the DNA matches it firmly. Clone size is shown for a subset of rows, as once, few, many or a class of expanded clone.

D gene: NA; V gene: TRBV10-3; clone size: many; J gene: TRBJ2-1; CDR3 DNA: TGTGCCATCAGAGGCCCATTGGGTGAGCAGTTCTTC; CDR3 protein: CAIRGPLGEQFF
D gene: NA; V gene: TRBV20-1; clone size: NA; J gene: TRBJ2-4; CDR3 DNA: TGCAGTGCTAGAGACGGCAGGGAGGCCAAAAACATTCAGTACTTC; CDR3 protein: CSARDGREAKNIQYF
D gene: NA; V gene: TRBV11-2; clone size: few; J gene: TRBJ1-5; CDR3 DNA: TGTGCCAGCAGCGACCTATATCAGCCCCAGCATTTT; CDR3 protein: CASSDLYQPQHF
D gene: TRBD2; V gene: TRBV28; clone size: many; J gene: TRBJ2-2; CDR3 DNA: TGTGCCAGCAGTCAACCAGGCGGGAGGAGAGAGCTGTTTTTT; CDR3 protein: CASSQPGGRRELFF
D gene: TRBD1; V gene: TRBV29-1; clone size: many; J gene: TRBJ2-7; CDR3 DNA: TGCAGCGTTGCATCCGGGACAGGGGGCTTGTACGAGCAGTACTTC; CDR3 protein: CSVASGTGGLYEQYF
D gene: NA; V gene: TRBV5-1; clone size: once; J gene: TRBJ1-1; CDR3 DNA: TGCGCCAGTCAGGAGAACACTGAAGCTTTCTTT; CDR3 protein: CASQENTEAFF
D gene: NA; V gene: TRBV5-1; clone size: NA; J gene: TRBJ2-1; CDR3 DNA: TGCGCCAGCAGCTTTAGGGGGGACCGGGAGCAGTTCTTC; CDR3 protein: CASSFRGDREQFF
D gene: TRBD2; V gene: TRBV20-1; clone size: many; J gene: TRBJ2-1; CDR3 DNA: TGCAGTGCTAGAGATTCGCGGGGGACCACCCTCTACAATGAGCAGTTCTTC; CDR3 protein: CSARDSRGTTLYNEQFF
D gene: NA; V gene: TRBV9; clone size: many; J gene: TRBJ2-2; CDR3 DNA: TGTGCCAGCAGCGTATTTTCCGCGTACACCGGGGAGCTGTTTTTT; CDR3 protein: CASSVFSAYTGELFF
D gene: NA; V gene: TRBV5-4; clone size: many; J gene: TRBJ1-6; CDR3 DNA: TGTGCCAGCAGCTTGTCAGGGCGTAATTCACCCCTCCACTTT; CDR3 protein: CASSLSGRNSPLHF